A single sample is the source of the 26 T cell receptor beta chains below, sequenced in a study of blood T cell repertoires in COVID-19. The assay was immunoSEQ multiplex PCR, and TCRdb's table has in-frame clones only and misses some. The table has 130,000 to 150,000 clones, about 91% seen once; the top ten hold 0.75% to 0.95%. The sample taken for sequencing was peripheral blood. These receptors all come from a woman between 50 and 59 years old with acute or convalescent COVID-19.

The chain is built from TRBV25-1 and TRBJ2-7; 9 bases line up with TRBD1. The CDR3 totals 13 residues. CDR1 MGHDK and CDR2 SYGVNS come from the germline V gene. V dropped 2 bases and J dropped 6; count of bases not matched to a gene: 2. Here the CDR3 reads CASSEGTGFEQYF. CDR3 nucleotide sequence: TGTGCCAGCAGTGAAGGGACAGGGTTCGAGCAGTACTTC.

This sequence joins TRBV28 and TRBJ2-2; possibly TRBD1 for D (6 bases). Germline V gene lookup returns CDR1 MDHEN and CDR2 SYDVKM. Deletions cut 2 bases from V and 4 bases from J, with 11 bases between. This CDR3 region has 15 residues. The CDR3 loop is CASSLAGAGTGELFF. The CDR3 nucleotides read TGTGCCAGCAGTTTAGCAGGGGCGGGCACCGGGGAGCTGTTTTTT.

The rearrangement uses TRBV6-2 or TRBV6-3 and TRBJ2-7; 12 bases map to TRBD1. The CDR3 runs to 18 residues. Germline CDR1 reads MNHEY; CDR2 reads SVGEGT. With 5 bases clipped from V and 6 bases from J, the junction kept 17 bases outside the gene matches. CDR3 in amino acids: CASSDPGTGGWGHGEQYF. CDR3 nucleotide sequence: TGTGCCAGCAGTGATCCCGGGACAGGGGGCTGGGGACACGGCGAGCAGTACTTC.

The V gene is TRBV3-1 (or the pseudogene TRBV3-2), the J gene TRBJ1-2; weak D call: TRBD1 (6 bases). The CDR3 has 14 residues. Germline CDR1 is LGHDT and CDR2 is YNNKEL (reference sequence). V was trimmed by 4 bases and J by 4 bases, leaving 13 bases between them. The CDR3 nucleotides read TGTGCCAGCAGCCTCCGGGACACCGTCTATGGCTACACCTTC. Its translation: CASSLRDTVYGYTF.

In DNA form, the CDR3 reads TGCGCCAGCAGCGGACAGGGGGCTTTCTTT. Translating gives CASSGQGAFF. The rearrangement links TRBV5-1 to TRBJ1-1; 9 nucleotides match TRBD1. The V gene end was trimmed by 4 bases and the J gene end by 11 bases; junction bases not matched to a gene: 0. This CDR3 is 10 amino acids long. Germline CDR1 SGHRS, CDR2 YFSETQ.

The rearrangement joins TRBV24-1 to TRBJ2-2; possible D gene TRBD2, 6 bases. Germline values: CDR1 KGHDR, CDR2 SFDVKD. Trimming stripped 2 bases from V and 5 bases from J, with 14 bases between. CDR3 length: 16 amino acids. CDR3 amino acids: CATSDSGEAWTGELFF. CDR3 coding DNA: TGTGCCACCAGTGATTCGGGGGAGGCCTGGACCGGGGAGCTGTTTTTT.

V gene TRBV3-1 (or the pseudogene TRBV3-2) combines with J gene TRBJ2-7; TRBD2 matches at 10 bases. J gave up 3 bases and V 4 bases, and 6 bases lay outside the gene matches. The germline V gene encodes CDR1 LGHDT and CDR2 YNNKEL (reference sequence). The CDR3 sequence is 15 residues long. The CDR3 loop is CASSPSGGAVYEQYF. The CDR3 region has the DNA TGTGCCAGCAGCCCGAGCGGGGGGGCCGTCTACGAGCAGTACTTC.

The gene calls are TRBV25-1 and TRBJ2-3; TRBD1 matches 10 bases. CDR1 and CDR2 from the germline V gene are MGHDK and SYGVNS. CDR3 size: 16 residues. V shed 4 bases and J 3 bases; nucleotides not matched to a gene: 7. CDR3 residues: CASSARQGANTDTQYF. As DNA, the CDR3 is TGTGCCAGCAGTGCAAGACAGGGGGCAAATACAGATACGCAGTATTTT.

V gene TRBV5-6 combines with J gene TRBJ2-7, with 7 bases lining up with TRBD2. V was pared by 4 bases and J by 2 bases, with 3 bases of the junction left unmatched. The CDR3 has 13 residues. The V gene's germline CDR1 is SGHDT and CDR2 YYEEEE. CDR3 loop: CASSRGVAYEQYF. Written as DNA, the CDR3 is TGTGCCAGCAGCCGGGGGGTGGCCTACGAGCAGTACTTC.

The CDR3 bases are TGCGCCAGCAGCTTGGAGGGACAGACCACAGATACGCAGTATTTT. It encodes CASSLEGQTTDTQYF. The gene calls are TRBV5-1 and TRBJ2-3, with 7 bases aligning to TRBD1. Germline CDR1 SGHRS, CDR2 YFSETQ. V lost 0 bases to trimming and J lost 2 bases; unmatched junction nucleotides: 3. CDR3 length equals 15 residues.

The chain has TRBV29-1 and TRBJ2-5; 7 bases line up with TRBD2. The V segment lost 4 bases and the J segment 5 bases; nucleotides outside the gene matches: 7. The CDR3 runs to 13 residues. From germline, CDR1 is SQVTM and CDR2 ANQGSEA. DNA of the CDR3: TGCAGCGTTGTACAGGACGGGGGGGAGACCCAGTACTTC. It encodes CSVVQDGGETQYF.

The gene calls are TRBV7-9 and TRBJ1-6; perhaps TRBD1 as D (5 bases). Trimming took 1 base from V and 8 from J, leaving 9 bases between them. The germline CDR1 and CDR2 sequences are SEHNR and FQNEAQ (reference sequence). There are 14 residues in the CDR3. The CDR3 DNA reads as TGTGCCAGCAGCTTAGATGGGGGGGATTCACCCCTCCACTTT. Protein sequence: CASSLDGGDSPLHF.

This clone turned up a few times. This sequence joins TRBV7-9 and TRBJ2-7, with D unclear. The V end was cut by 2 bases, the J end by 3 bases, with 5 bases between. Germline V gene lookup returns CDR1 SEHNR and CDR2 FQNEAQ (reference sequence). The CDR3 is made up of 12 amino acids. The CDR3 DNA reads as TGTGCCAGCAGCTTAACAAACTACGAGCAGTACTTC. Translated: CASSLTNYEQYF.

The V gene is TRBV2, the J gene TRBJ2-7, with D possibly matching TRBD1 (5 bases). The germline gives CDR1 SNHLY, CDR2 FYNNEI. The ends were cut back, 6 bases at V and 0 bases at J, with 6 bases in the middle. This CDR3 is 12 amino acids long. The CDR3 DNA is TGTGCCAGCAGGGACAACTCCTACGAGCAGTACTTC. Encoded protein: CASRDNSYEQYF.

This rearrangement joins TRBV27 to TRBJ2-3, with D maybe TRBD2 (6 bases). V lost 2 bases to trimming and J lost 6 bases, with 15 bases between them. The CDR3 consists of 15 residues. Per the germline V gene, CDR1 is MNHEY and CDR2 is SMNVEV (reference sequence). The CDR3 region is CASSLGTGFGDTQYF. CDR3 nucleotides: TGTGCCAGCAGTTTAGGGACTGGGTTTGGGGATACGCAGTATTTT.

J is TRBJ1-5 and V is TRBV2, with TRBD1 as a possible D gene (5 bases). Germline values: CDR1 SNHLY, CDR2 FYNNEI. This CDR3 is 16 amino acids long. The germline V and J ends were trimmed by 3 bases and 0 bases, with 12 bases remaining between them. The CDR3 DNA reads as TGTGCCAGCAGTGAGGGGCAGTTGGATAGCAATCAGCCCCAGCATTTT. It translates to CASSEGQLDSNQPQHF.

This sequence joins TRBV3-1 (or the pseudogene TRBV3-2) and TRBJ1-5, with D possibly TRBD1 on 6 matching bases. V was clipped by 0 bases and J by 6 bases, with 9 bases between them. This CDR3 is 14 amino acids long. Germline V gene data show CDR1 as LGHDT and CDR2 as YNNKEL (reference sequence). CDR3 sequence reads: CASSQDPRGQPQHF. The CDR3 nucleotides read TGTGCCAGCAGCCAAGATCCCAGGGGTCAGCCCCAGCATTTT.

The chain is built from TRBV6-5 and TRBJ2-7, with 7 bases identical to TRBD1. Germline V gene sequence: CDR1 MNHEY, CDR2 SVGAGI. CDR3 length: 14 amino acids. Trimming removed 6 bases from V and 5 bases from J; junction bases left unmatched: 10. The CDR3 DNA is TGTGCCAGCAGAGATAGACAGGGTAGAGACGAGCAGTACTTC. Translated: CASRDRQGRDEQYF.

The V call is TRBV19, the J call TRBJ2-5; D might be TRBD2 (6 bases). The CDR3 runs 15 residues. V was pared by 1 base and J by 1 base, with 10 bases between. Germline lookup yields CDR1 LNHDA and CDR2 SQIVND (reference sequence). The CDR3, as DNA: TGTGCCAGTAGTATAGCGAGGGGACTCCAAGAGACCCAGTACTTC. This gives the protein CASSIARGLQETQYF.

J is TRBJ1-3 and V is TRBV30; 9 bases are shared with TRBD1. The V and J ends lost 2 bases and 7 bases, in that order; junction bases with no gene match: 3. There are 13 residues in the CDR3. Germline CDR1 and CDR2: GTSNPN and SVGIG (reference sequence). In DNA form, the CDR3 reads TGTGCCTGGAGTCCCGGGACAGGGAACACCATATATTTT. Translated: CAWSPGTGNTIYF. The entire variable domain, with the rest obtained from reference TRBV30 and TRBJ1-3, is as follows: SQTIHQWPATLVQPVGSPLSLECTVEGTSNPNLYWYRQAAGRGLQLLFYSVGIGQISSEVPQNLSASRPQDRQFILSSKKLLLSDSGFYLCAWSPGTGNTIYFGEGSWLTVV.

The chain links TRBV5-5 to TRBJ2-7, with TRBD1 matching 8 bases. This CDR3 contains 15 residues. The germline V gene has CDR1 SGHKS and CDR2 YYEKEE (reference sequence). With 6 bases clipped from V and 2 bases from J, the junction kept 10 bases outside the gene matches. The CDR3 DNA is TGTGCCAGCACAGGGGGCGCAGCCCCTACCTACGAGCAGTACTTC. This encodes CASTGGAAPTYEQYF.

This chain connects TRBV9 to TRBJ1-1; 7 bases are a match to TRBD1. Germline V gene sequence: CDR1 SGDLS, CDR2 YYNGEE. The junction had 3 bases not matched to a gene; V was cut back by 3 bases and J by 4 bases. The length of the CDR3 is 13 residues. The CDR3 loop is CASSERTGTEAFF. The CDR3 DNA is TGTGCCAGCAGCGAGAGGACAGGCACTGAAGCTTTCTTT.

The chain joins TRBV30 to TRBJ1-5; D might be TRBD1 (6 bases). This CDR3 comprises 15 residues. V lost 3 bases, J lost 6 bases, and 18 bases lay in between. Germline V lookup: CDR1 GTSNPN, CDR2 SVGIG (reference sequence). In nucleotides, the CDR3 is TGTGCCTGGAGAAGCCCTTCGGACAGCCTTCAGCCCCAGCATTTT. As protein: CAWRSPSDSLQPQHF.

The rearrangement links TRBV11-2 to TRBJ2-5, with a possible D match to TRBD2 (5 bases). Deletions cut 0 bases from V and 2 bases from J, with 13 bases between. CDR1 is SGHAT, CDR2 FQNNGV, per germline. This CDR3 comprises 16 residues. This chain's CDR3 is CASSLDAGLPQETQYF. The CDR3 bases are TGTGCCAGCAGCTTAGACGCGGGCCTGCCACAAGAGACCCAGTACTTC.

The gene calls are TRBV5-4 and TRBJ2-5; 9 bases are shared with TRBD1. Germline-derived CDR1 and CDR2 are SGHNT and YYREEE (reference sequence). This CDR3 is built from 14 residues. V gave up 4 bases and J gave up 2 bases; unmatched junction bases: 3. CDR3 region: CASSDGTGQETQYF. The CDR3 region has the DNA TGTGCCAGCAGCGACGGGACAGGGCAAGAGACCCAGTACTTC.

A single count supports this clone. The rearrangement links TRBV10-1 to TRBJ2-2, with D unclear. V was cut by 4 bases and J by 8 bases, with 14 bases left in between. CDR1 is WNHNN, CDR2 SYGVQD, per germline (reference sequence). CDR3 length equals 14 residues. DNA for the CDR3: TGCGCCAGCAGTGCTTCGGGTGCGGTAGGGGAGCTGTTTTTT. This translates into CASSASGAVGELFF.